The 12 T cell receptor beta chains in this list originate from one sample, sequenced in a study of blood T cell repertoires in COVID-19. The protocol was immunoSEQ multiplex PCR, while the TCRdb copy is restricted to in-frame clones and leaves out a portion. The data show about 160,000 clones, around 75% seen once. The source material was peripheral blood. The receptor source for this set is a woman of 80 years or more with acute or convalescent COVID-19.

This chain links TRBV3-1 (or the pseudogene TRBV3-2) with TRBJ2-1, with 9 positions matching TRBD2. This CDR3 has 15 amino acids. Germline V gives CDR1 LGHDT, CDR2 YNNKEL (reference sequence). Trimming removed 10 bases from V and 0 bases from J; junction bases left unmatched: 7. The CDR3 is CATRAGGSSYNEQFF. The CDR3 DNA sequence: TGTGCCACGCGTGCGGGGGGGTCCTCCTACAATGAGCAGTTCTTC.

The chain recombines TRBV4-2 with TRBJ1-2, with TRBD1 identical over 8 bases. CDR1 is LGHNA and CDR2 is YNFKEQ in the germline V gene. The J segment lost 4 bases and the V segment lost 5 bases, leaving 12 bases of the junction unmatched. The CDR3 is 16 amino acids. CDR3 nucleotide sequence: TGTGCCAGCAGCGGGCCAAACAGGGGGGCCTTCTATGGCTACACCTTC. Residues: CASSGPNRGAFYGYTF.

As concerns this clone: The germline gene is not matched at one end of the junction; a read error may be the cause. The chain employs TRBV6-1 and TRBJ1-3; D gene unclear. The CDR3 is made up of 15 amino acids. Germline V lookup: CDR1 MNHNS, CDR2 SASEGT. The CDR3 nucleotides read TGTGCCAGCAATGAACGAACACACTCTGGAAACACCATATATTTT. Translating gives CASNERTHSGNTIYF.

This clone was counted a few times. The chain employs TRBV6-1 and TRBJ1-5; TRBD1 aligns across 7 bases. CDR3 length: 14 residues. Germline trimming cut 2 bases from V and 5 bases from J; bases unmatched to any gene: 3. CDR1 is MNHNS, CDR2 SASEGT, per germline. CDR3 bases: TGTGCCAGCAGTGAACAGGGGGAATATCAGCCCCAGCATTTT. This gives the protein CASSEQGEYQPQHF.

The V and J genes are TRBV19 and TRBJ1-1; D gene ambiguous. CDR1 is LNHDA, CDR2 SQIVND, per germline (reference sequence). V was pared by 3 bases and J by 5 bases, with 13 bases between. CDR3 length: 14 amino acids. The CDR3 region is CASSMETGRTEAFF. The CDR3 region has the DNA TGTGCCAGTAGTATGGAGACTGGGAGGACTGAAGCTTTCTTT. Full variable domain (remainder filled in from reference TRBV19 and TRBJ1-1): DGGITQSPKYLFRKEGQNVTLSCEQNLNHDAMYWYRQDPGQGLRLIYYSQIVNDFQKGDIAEGYSVSREKKESFPLTVTSAQKNPTAFYLCASSMETGRTEAFFGQGTRLTVV.

The chain combines TRBV4-2 with TRBJ1-1; perhaps TRBD1 as D (5 bases). The CDR3 runs 14 residues. V lost 6 bases to trimming and J lost 1 base, with 12 bases between them. The germline V gene has CDR1 LGHNA and CDR2 YNFKEQ. This CDR3 reads CASSQKRGNTEAFF. DNA of the CDR3: TGTGCCAGCAGTCAAAAAAGGGGGAACACTGAAGCTTTCTTT.

The gene calls are TRBV18 and TRBJ2-7; 8 nucleotides match TRBD1. The germline V gene has CDR1 KGHSH and CDR2 LQKENI. V gave up 8 bases and J gave up 3 bases; unmatched junction bases: 9. The CDR3 loop spans 14 amino acids. The CDR3: CASNTGQGGYEQYF. The DNA for the CDR3 is TGTGCCAGCAACACCGGACAGGGAGGCTACGAGCAGTACTTC.

The V gene is TRBV4-1, the J gene TRBJ1-3; 8 bases match TRBD1. The CDR3 length is 14 residues. Trimming removed 4 bases from V and 2 bases from J; junction bases left unmatched: 1. Per the germline V gene, CDR1 is MGHRA and CDR2 is YSYEKL. The CDR3 protein is CASSLTGAGNTIYF. The CDR3 coding sequence is TGCGCCAGCAGCCTGACAGGGGCTGGAAACACCATATATTTT.

The CDR3 protein is CASSDGGTGLGETQYF. In DNA, the CDR3 is TGCGCCAGCAGCGATGGTGGGACAGGGTTAGGAGAGACCCAGTACTTC. This chain uses TRBV5-1 with TRBJ2-5; TRBD1 matches at 9 bases. The J segment lost 4 bases and the V segment lost 4 bases, leaving 11 bases of the junction unmatched. Germline V CDR1 and CDR2: SGHRS, YFSETQ. The CDR3 spans 16 residues.

The rearrangement joins TRBV18 to TRBJ2-1; 14 nucleotides line up with TRBD2. The CDR3 loop spans 17 amino acids. CDR1 and CDR2 from the germline V gene are KGHSH and LQKENI. The ends lost 3 bases at V and 4 bases at J; junction bases unmatched: 5. The CDR3 coding sequence is TGTGCCAGCTCACCCCCCGGACTAGCGGGAGGATACAATGAGCAGTTCTTC. Translation: CASSPPGLAGGYNEQFF.

The CDR3 loop is CASSLTTTLLYNEQFF. The DNA of the CDR3 is TGTGCCAGCAGCCTCACGACAACCCTTCTCTACAATGAGCAGTTCTTC. The rearrangement uses TRBV11-2 and TRBJ2-1; D unresolved. The V end was cut by 5 bases, the J end by 3 bases, with 17 bases between. This CDR3 is 16 amino acids long. Germline CDR1 reads SGHAT; CDR2 reads FQNNGV.

This chain links TRBV14 with TRBJ2-3; D is unclear. This CDR3 is 17 amino acids long. V was shortened by 3 bases and J by 4 bases, with 20 bases between the two germline ends. Germline CDR1 and CDR2: SGHDN and FVKESK. The CDR3 sequence is CASSHVSTEPFPDTQYF. The DNA of the CDR3 is TGTGCCAGCAGCCACGTTTCAACAGAACCTTTCCCAGATACGCAGTATTTT.